This paragraph covers one T cell receptor (beta chain) sequence. The data were taken from a study of blood T cell repertoires in COVID-19. For the study at large: Specimens from acute and convalescent COVID-19 originated in the United States, Italy and Spain.

Participant age was roughly 18 to 89 years, and participants resided in fewer than 30 US areas. Allocation to cohorts depended on clinical history reported by the participants. Methods used by the authors: Amplification of reference gene primers provided the estimated nucleated cell counts. Using immunoSEQ multiplex PCR, the repertoire was profiled, and TCRdb retains in-frame clones only, with some absent. The D gene and trimming were derived from the DNA, and the V and J assignments and clone size from that table. The sample has roughly 250,000 clones; about nine tenths are singletons. Germline V CDR1 and CDR2: MNHEY, SVGAGI. The CDR3 is 14 residues long. After removal of 6 bases from V and 0 bases from J, the junction contained 1 base not matched to a gene.

The sequence came from a woman under 30 who had recovered from COVID-19. The specimen was PBMCs or T cells enriched from blood (not recorded which). The V gene is TRBV6-5, the J gene TRBJ2-2; 7 nucleotides align to TRBD1. CDR3 residues: CASSRGTNTGELFF. The CDR3 DNA follows: TGTGCCAGCAGCAGGGGGACGAACACCGGGGAGCTGTTTTTT.